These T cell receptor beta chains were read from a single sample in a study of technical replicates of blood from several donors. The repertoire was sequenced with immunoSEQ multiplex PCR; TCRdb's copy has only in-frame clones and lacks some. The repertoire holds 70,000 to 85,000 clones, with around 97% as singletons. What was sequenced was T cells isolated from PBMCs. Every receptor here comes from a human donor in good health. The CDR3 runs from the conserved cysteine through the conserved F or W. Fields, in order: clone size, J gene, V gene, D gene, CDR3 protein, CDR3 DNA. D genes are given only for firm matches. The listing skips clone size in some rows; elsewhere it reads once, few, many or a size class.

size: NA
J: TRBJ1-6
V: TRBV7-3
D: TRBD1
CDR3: CASSSPPGQGPNSPLHF
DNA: TGTGCCAGCAGCTCCCCCCCGGGACAGGGGCCCAATTCACCCCTCCACTTT

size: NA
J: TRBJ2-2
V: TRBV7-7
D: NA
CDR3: CASTQEGGELFF
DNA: TGTGCCAGCACCCAGGAGGGCGGGGAGCTGTTTTTT

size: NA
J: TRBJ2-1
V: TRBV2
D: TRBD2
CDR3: CASSGLAESNEQFF
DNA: TGTGCCAGCAGCGGACTAGCGGAATCCAATGAGCAGTTCTTC

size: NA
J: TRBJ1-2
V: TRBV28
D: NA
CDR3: CASTQGVHPDYGYTF
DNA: TGTGCCAGCACCCAAGGGGTTCACCCTGACTATGGCTACACCTTC

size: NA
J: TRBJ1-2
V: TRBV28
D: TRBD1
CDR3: CASSLGDRGFKGGYTF
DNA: TGTGCCAGCAGTTTAGGGGACAGGGGGTTTAAGGGCGGCTACACCTTC

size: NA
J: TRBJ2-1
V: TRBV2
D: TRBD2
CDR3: CASIRTSGGRDEQFF
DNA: TGTGCCAGCATTAGGACTAGCGGGGGGCGGGATGAGCAGTTCTTC

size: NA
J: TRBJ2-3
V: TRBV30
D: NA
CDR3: CAWSVGQGGTDTQYF
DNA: TGTGCCTGGAGTGTAGGGCAGGGGGGAACAGATACGCAGTATTTT

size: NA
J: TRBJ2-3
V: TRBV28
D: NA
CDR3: CASSLGTSTDTQYF
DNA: TGTGCCAGCAGTTTAGGGACTAGCACAGATACGCAGTATTTT

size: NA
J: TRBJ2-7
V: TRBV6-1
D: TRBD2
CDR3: CASSETAGVYEQYF
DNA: TGTGCCAGCAGTGAAACAGCGGGGGTTTACGAGCAGTACTTC

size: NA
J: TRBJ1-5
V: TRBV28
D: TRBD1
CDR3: CASSLSRRGRFQPQHF
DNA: TGTGCCAGCAGTTTATCCCGCAGGGGGCGGTTTCAGCCCCAGCATTTT

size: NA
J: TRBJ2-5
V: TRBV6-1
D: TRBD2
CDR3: CAGTRTSGGRETQYF
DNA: TGTGCCGGCACCCGGACTAGCGGGGGCCGGGAGACCCAGTACTTC

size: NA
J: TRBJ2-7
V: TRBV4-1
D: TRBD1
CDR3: CASSQTTGTGKWYEQYF
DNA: TGCGCCAGCAGCCAAACAACCGGGACAGGGAAATGGTACGAGCAGTACTTC

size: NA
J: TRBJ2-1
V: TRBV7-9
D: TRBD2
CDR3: CASSLLRGGYNEQFF
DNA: TGTGCCAGCAGCTTACTACGGGGGGGTTACAATGAGCAGTTCTTC

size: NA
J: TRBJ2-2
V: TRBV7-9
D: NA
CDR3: CASSPRVADTGELFF
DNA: TGTGCCAGCAGCCCGAGGGTGGCGGACACCGGGGAGCTGTTTTTT

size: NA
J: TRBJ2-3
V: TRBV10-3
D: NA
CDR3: CAISELQITDTQYF
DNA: TGTGCCATCAGTGAGTTACAGATCACAGATACGCAGTATTTT

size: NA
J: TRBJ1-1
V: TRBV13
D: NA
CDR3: CASSRQEVMNTEAFF
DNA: TGTGCCAGCTCCCGACAGGAGGTTATGAACACTGAAGCTTTCTTT

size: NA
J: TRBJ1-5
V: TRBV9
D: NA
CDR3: CASSVGTGLVQPQHF
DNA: TGTGCCAGCAGCGTAGGTACGGGGTTGGTTCAGCCCCAGCATTTT

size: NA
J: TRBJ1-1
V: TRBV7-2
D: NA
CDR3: CASSNRRGGEAFF
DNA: TGTGCCAGCAGCAACAGACGGGGGGGCGAAGCTTTCTTT

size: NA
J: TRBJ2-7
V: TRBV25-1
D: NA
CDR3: CASSGGGPEQYF
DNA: TGTGCCAGCAGTGGGGGGGGGCCGGAGCAGTACTTC

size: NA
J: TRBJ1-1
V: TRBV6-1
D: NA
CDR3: CASSGQMNTEAFF
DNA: TGTGCCAGCAGTGGGCAGATGAACACTGAAGCTTTCTTT

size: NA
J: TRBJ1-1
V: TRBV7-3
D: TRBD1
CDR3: CASSLTVGGVTEAFF
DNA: TGTGCCAGCAGCTTAACGGTAGGGGGCGTAACTGAAGCTTTCTTT

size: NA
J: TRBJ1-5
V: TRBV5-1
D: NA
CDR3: CASSLDAGRDQPQHF
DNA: TGCGCCAGCAGCTTGGATGCAGGTAGAGATCAGCCCCAGCATTTT

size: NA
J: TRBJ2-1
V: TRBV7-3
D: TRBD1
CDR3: CASSLSRDRFSYNEQFF
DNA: TGTGCCAGCAGCTTAAGCCGGGACAGGTTCTCCTACAATGAGCAGTTCTTC

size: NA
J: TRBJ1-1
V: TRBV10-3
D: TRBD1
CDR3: CAISPGQGENTEAFF
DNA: TGTGCCATCAGTCCTGGACAGGGAGAGAACACTGAAGCTTTCTTT

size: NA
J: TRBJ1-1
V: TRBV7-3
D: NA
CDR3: CANSSRQEVNTEAFF
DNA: TGTGCCAACAGCTCCCGACAGGAGGTGAACACTGAAGCTTTCTTT

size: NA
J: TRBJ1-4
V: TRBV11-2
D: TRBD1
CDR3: CASRTSGQSNEKLFF
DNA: TGTGCCAGCAGAACATCGGGACAGTCTAATGAAAAACTGTTTTTT

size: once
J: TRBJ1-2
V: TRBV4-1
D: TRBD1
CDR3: CASSQDNRGRGRYTF
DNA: TGCGCCAGCAGCCAAGATAACAGGGGGCGAGGAAGGTACACCTTC

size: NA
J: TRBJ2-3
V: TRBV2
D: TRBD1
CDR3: CALKRDRGFTDTQYF
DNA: TGTGCCCTGAAAAGGGACAGGGGATTCACAGATACGCAGTATTTT

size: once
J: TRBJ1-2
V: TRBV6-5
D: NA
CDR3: CASSYSTNYGYTF
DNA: TGTGCCAGCAGTTACTCTACTAACTATGGCTACACCTTC

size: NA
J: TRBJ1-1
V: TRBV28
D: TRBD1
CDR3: CASSSRLGQGTPEAFF
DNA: TGTGCCAGCAGTTCGAGACTTGGACAGGGCACCCCTGAAGCTTTCTTT

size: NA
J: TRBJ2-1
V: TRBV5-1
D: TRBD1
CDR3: CASSLRWTGEYNEQFF
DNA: TGCGCCAGCAGCCTACGTTGGACAGGGGAATACAATGAGCAGTTCTTC

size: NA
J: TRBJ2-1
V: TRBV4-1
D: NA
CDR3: CASSQRQYNEQFF
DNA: TGCGCCAGCAGCCAGAGACAATACAATGAGCAGTTCTTC

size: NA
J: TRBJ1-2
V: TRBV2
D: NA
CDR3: CASRVKTATF
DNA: TGTGCCAGCAGGGTGAAGACAGCCACCTTC

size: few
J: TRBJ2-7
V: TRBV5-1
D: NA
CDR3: CASQPEGGSYEQYF
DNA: TGCGCCAGCCAGCCCGAGGGAGGCTCCTACGAGCAGTACTTC

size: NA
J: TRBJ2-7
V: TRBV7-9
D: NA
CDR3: CASSSSGGGADEQYF
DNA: TGTGCCAGCAGCTCCTCTGGTGGGGGGGCCGACGAGCAGTACTTC

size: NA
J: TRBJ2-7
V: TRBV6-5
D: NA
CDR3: CASSYSLVGVGEQYF
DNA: TGTGCCAGCAGTTACTCGCTCGTGGGAGTGGGGGAGCAGTACTTC

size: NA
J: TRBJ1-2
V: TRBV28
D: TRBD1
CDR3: CASSPPPGGPPNYGYTF
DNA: TGTGCCAGCAGTCCCCCCCCAGGGGGTCCCCCTAACTATGGCTACACCTTC

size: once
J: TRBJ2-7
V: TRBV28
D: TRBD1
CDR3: CASTPRGRQGNYEQYF
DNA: TGTGCCAGCACCCCCAGGGGGAGACAGGGAAATTACGAGCAGTACTTC

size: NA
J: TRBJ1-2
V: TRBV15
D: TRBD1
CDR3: CATGAGGAWGEGYTF
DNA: TGTGCCACCGGGGCAGGGGGCGCCTGGGGGGAGGGCTACACCTTC

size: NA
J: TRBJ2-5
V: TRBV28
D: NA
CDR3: CASSPPTLQETQYF
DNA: TGTGCCAGCAGTCCTCCGACATTACAAGAGACCCAGTACTTC

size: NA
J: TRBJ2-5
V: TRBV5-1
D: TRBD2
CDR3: CASSSMRGGQETQYF
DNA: TGCGCCAGCAGCTCGATGCGGGGGGGCCAAGAGACCCAGTACTTC